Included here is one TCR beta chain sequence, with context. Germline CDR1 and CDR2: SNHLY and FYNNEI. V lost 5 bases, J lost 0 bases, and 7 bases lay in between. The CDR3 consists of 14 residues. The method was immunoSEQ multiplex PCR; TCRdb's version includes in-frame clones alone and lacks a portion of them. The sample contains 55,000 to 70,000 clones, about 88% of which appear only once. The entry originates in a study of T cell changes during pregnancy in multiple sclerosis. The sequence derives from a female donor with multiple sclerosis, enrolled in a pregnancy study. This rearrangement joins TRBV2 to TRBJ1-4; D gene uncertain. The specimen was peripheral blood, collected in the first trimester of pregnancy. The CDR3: CASSYIATNEKLFF. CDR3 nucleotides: TGTGCCAGCAGTTATATTGCAACTAATGAAAAACTGTTTTTT.